The rows below give T cell receptor beta chains drawn from one sample of a study of beta chain features in type 1 diabetes. Data came from immunoSEQ multiplex PCR; TCRdb stores just in-frame clones and leaves some out. The data contain under 900,000 clones, 17% of them singletons. The sequenced sample was naive CD4+ T cells from blood. The source of these receptors is a woman aged 18-35 years in good health. The CDR3 runs from the conserved cysteine through the conserved F or W. A D gene is named only where the DNA matches it firmly. Some rows have no size entry. The others give once, few or many, or a class for an expanded clone.

clone_size,d_call,j_call,v_call,cdr3_aa,cdr3_nt
-,-,TRBJ2-3,TRBV6-6,CASSYGGVTDTQYF,TGTGCCAGCAGTTACGGCGGGGTCACAGATACGCAGTATTTT
-,-,TRBJ2-1,TRBV11-1,CASSLVVSGDSYNEQFF,TGTGCCAGCAGCTTAGTTGTTAGCGGAGACTCCTACAATGAGCAGTTCTTC
few,TRBD1,TRBJ2-1,TRBV7-3,CASSLMPGQGFNEQFF,TGTGCCAGCAGCTTGATGCCGGGACAGGGGTTCAATGAGCAGTTCTTC
-,TRBD1,TRBJ1-2,TRBV6-5,CASSYSAGGNYGYTF,TGTGCCAGCAGTTACTCCGCAGGGGGAAACTATGGCTACACCTTC
-,TRBD2,TRBJ2-1,TRBV6-5,CASRLGLAGNEQFF,TGTGCCAGCAGACTCGGACTAGCGGGCAATGAGCAGTTCTTC
few,-,TRBJ1-1,TRBV12-5,CASGLVLAGSGNTEAFF,TGTGCTAGTGGTTTGGTGTTAGCAGGGTCGGGGAACACTGAAGCTTTCTTT
few,TRBD2,TRBJ2-2,TRBV28,CASSLGAAGVLGLFF,TGTGCCAGCAGTTTAGGGGCAGCGGGAGTACTCGGGCTGTTTTTT
few,TRBD2,TRBJ2-5,TRBV5-1,CASSQRTSGRHETQYF,TGCGCCAGCAGCCAACGGACTAGCGGGAGGCATGAGACCCAGTACTTC
few,-,TRBJ2-2,TRBV28,CASSLGAQGNTGELFF,TGTGCCAGCAGTTTAGGAGCGCAGGGCAACACCGGGGAGCTGTTTTTT
-,-,TRBJ2-7,TRBV4-2,CASSQDRRAGQYF,TGTGCCAGCAGCCAAGACCGCCGGGCTGGGCAGTACTTC
-,-,TRBJ1-2,TRBV15,CATSRARFSIFNYGYTF,TGTGCCACCAGCAGAGCCAGATTCTCTATCTTTAACTATGGCTACACCTTC
-,TRBD2,TRBJ2-1,TRBV7-2,CASSTRARERTYNEQFF,TGTGCCAGCAGCACAAGGGCGCGGGAGAGAACCTACAATGAGCAGTTCTTC
-,-,TRBJ1-1,TRBV6-6,CASSYSEGTEAFF,TGTGCCAGCAGTTATAGCGAGGGGACTGAAGCTTTCTTT
-,-,TRBJ2-2,TRBV19,CASSIRAPGELFF,TGTGCCAGTAGTATACGGGCACCGGGGGAGCTGTTTTTT
once,TRBD2,TRBJ2-7,TRBV7-9,CASSLSIAGTAYEQYF,TGTGCCAGCAGCCTCTCCATAGCGGGAACCGCCTACGAGCAGTACTTC
few,-,TRBJ2-5,TRBV6-1,CASSELGPQETQYF,TGTGCCAGCAGTGAATTGGGACCACAAGAGACCCAGTACTTC
few,-,TRBJ1-2,TRBV7-2,CASSSLGLGNYGYTF,TGTGCCAGCAGCTCCTTGGGGCTAGGCAACTATGGCTACACCTTC
-,-,TRBJ2-3,TRBV7-2,CASSPSRGGHTDTQYF,TGTGCCAGCAGCCCCAGCCGTGGCGGACACACAGATACGCAGTATTTT
-,-,TRBJ2-4,TRBV28,CASSAGGTGIQYF,TGTGCCAGCAGTGCTGGGGGGACCGGCATTCAGTACTTC
few,TRBD1,TRBJ1-5,TRBV2,CASSGQGAQPQHF,TGTGCCAGCAGCGGACAGGGGGCTCAGCCCCAGCATTTT
-,-,TRBJ2-2,TRBV10-3,CAISDVGNTGELFF,TGTGCCATCAGTGATGTCGGGAACACCGGGGAGCTGTTTTTT
-,TRBD1,TRBJ1-2,TRBV28,CASGSPGQGGYGYTF,TGTGCCAGCGGATCTCCGGGACAGGGGGGCTATGGCTACACCTTC
-,-,TRBJ1-4,TRBV4-1,CASSQGGRSGNEKLFF,TGCGCCAGCAGCCAAGGGGGAAGGTCGGGAAATGAAAAACTGTTTTTT
few,-,TRBJ2-1,TRBV29-1,CSARGSHEQFF,TGCAGCGCACGGGGGTCCCATGAGCAGTTCTTC
few,TRBD1,TRBJ2-3,TRBV7-9,CASSYGQGDTDTQYF,TGTGCCAGCAGTTATGGACAGGGAGACACAGATACGCAGTATTTT
-,-,TRBJ2-1,TRBV7-2,CASSLGADPLNEQFF,TGTGCCAGCAGCTTAGGAGCAGACCCGCTCAATGAGCAGTTCTTC